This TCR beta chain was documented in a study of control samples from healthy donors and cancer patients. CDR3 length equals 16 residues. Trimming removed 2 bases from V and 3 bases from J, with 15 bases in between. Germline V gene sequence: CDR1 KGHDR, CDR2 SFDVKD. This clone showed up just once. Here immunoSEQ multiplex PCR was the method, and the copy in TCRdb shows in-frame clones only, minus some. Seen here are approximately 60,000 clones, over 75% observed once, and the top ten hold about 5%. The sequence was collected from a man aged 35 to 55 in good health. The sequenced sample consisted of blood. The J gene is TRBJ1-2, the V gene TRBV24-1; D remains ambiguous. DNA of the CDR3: TGTGCCACCAGTGATTGGTCACGGGTTATCCACTATGGCTACACCTTC. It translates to CATSDWSRVIHYGYTF.